The next 24 T cell receptor beta chains were all read from a single sample in a study of T cell responses to AZD1222 COVID-19 vaccine (dated by TCRdb to 2020 to 2022). The meaning of the sample's time point label: about 28 days (+/-7) after the second vaccine dose. The library was generated by the immunoSEQ multiplex PCR assay. TCRdb obtained this table from immuneACCESS and retained in-frame rearrangements with V and J assigned. These tables miss some clones; where compared with another copy, unresolved V genes account for less than half of the shortfall, and the remainder is unexplained. This sample is represented by approximately 150,000 clones; roughly 87% of them were singletons. The top ten hold about 5.9% of the sample. This specimen consisted of peripheral blood, obtained 28 days after the second AZD1222 dose. Receptors originate from an adult who received the AZD1222 COVID-19 vaccine.

The CDR3 sequence is CASSSWTTSGANVLTF. The CDR3 nucleotides are TGTGCCAGCAGCTCATGGACCACCTCTGGGGCCAACGTCCTGACTTTC. This chain connects TRBV7-3 to TRBJ2-6; D gene uncertain. CDR1 is SGHTA and CDR2 is FQGTGA in the germline V gene. This CDR3 is built from 16 residues. The V gene lost 4 bases and the J gene lost 0 bases, with 10 bases spanning the gap. The entire variable domain, with the rest obtained from reference TRBV7-3 and TRBJ2-6, is as follows: GAGVSQTPSNKVTEKGKYVELRCDPISGHTALYWYRQSLGQGPEFLIYFQGTGAADDSGLPNDRFFAVRPEGSVSTLKIQRTERGDSAVYLCASSSWTTSGANVLTFGAGSRLTVL.

The V call is TRBV7-9, the J call TRBJ1-1; weak D call: TRBD1 (5 bases). From germline, CDR1 is SEHNR and CDR2 FQNEAQ (reference sequence). V was trimmed by 3 bases and J by 6 bases, leaving 14 bases between them. The CDR3 totals 14 residues. This CDR3 reads CASSLEGRGAEAFF. In DNA, the CDR3 is TGTGCCAGCAGCTTGGAGGGACGGGGGGCTGAAGCTTTCTTT.

V is TRBV6-5 and J is TRBJ2-1; D is perhaps TRBD1 (6 bases). The V gene's germline CDR1 is MNHEY and CDR2 SVGAGI. The V end was cut by 4 bases, the J end by 6 bases, with 16 bases between. The CDR3 consists of 15 residues. The CDR3 DNA sequence: TGTGCCAGCAGTTCACACAGGGACGTAGGCAATGAGCAGTTCTTC. It codes for CASSSHRDVGNEQFF.

The V and J genes are TRBV11-2 and TRBJ1-2; perhaps TRBD1 as D (5 bases). This CDR3 has 14 amino acids. Per the germline V gene, CDR1 is SGHAT and CDR2 is FQNNGV. The V end was cut by 5 bases, the J end by 2 bases, with 12 bases between. The CDR3 DNA reads as TGTGCCAGCAGCCCCGAAGGGGCCAACTATGGCTACACCTTC. Its translation: CASSPEGANYGYTF.

The chain joins TRBV7-2 to TRBJ2-5; D may be TRBD1 (5 bases). The CDR3 loop spans 14 amino acids. Germline V lookup: CDR1 SGHTA, CDR2 FQGNSA. V was pared by 0 bases and J by 5 bases, with 10 bases between. CDR3 bases: TGTGCCAGCAGCTTAGCTTCGGCAGGGGAGACCCAGTACTTC. This translates into CASSLASAGETQYF.

This clone was detected only a few times. The V call is TRBV3-1 (or the pseudogene TRBV3-2), the J call TRBJ2-7, with 9 bases fitting TRBD1. Per germline, CDR1 LGHDT and CDR2 YNNKEL (reference sequence). CDR3 length: 14 amino acids. The ends lost 6 bases at V and 4 bases at J; junction bases unmatched: 7. CDR3 region: CASSRDRVVYEQYF. The CDR3 DNA sequence: TGTGCCAGCAGTCGGGACAGGGTAGTTTACGAGCAGTACTTC.

This clone was seen more than once but under ten times. The chain recombines TRBV30 with TRBJ2-1; unclear D gene. Germline-derived CDR1 and CDR2 are GTSNPN and SVGIG (reference sequence). CDR3 length: 15 residues. V was trimmed by 0 bases and J by 4 bases, leaving 13 bases between them. CDR3 DNA sequence: TGTGCCTGGAGTGTACCGGCTGGTGGGTACAATGAGCAGTTCTTC. Translated, it gives CAWSVPAGGYNEQFF.

The DNA for the CDR3 is TGTGCCAGCAGCTCCCTTACAACTAGCGGGAGGGCGGCCAAAAACATTCAGTACTTC. This codes for CASSSLTTSGRAAKNIQYF. V gene TRBV7-2 combines with J gene TRBJ2-4; 13 bases are a match to TRBD2. Germline V gene sequence: CDR1 SGHTA, CDR2 FQGNSA. J gave up 1 base and V 4 bases, and 10 bases lay outside the gene matches. This CDR3 is built from 19 residues.

The V and J genes are TRBV5-4 and TRBJ1-2; D unresolved. Between the trimmed V and J ends, which lost 0 bases and 4 bases, there was a span of 13 bases. This CDR3 spans 15 amino acids. Germline loops: CDR1 SGHNT, CDR2 YYREEE (reference sequence). CDR3 bases: TGTGCCAGCAGCTTGGCCGAGAGGTCGCCCTATGGCTACACCTTC. Translation: CASSLAERSPYGYTF.

This rearrangement joins TRBV11-2 to TRBJ1-4; 7 bases align to TRBD1. V lost 3 bases to trimming and J lost 3 bases; unmatched junction nucleotides: 4. Germline V gives CDR1 SGHAT, CDR2 FQNNGV. This CDR3 comprises 15 residues. The CDR3 region is CASSFRQGANEKLFF. DNA of the CDR3: TGTGCCAGCAGCTTTAGACAGGGTGCTAATGAAAAACTGTTTTTT.

CDR3 residues: CASSLAGLSGSGQFF. CDR3 in DNA: TGTGCCAGCAGCTTAGCTGGGCTTAGCGGGAGTGGGCAGTTCTTC. V and J are TRBV7-2 and TRBJ2-1; 9 bases are shared with TRBD2. V trimming: 0 bases; J trimming: 12 bases; junction bases outside the gene matches: 9. The CDR3 spans 15 residues. CDR1 and CDR2 from the germline V gene are SGHTA and FQGNSA.

Only one count was recorded for this clone. The rearrangement links TRBV7-9 to TRBJ2-1; 9 bases are a match to TRBD2. There are 16 residues in the CDR3. The germline V gene encodes CDR1 SEHNR and CDR2 FQNEAQ (reference sequence). Trimming removed 8 bases from V and 2 bases from J; junction bases left unmatched: 10. The CDR3 DNA is TGTGCCAGCGGTAATAGCGGGAGAGGGACCTACAATGAGCAGTTCTTC. This codes for CASGNSGRGTYNEQFF.

The rearrangement links TRBV28 to TRBJ1-1, with TRBD1 identical over 8 bases. V dropped 5 bases and J dropped 8; count of bases not matched to a gene: 10. The CDR3 is 14 amino acids. CDR1 and CDR2 from the germline V gene are MDHEN and SYDVKM. Here the CDR3 reads CASSQGQGLWEAFF. DNA of the CDR3: TGTGCCAGCAGTCAAGGACAGGGTCTTTGGGAAGCTTTCTTT.

This chain links TRBV7-9 with TRBJ1-2, with D hard to call. Trimming cost V 2 bases and J 8 bases, with 9 bases left between them. CDR3 length equals 12 residues. The V gene's germline CDR1 is SEHNR and CDR2 FQNEAQ (reference sequence). The CDR3 sequence: CASSLSSDGYTF. CDR3 nucleotide sequence: TGTGCCAGCAGCTTATCTTCGGACGGCTACACCTTC.

This chain links TRBV7-2 with TRBJ2-1; unclear D gene. The CDR3 contains 12 residues. Germline V gives CDR1 SGHTA, CDR2 FQGNSA. The V end lost 0 bases, the J end lost 8 bases, and 5 bases lay between the germline ends. CDR3 amino acids: CASSLAGYEQFF. CDR3 DNA: TGTGCCAGCAGCTTAGCGGGTTATGAGCAGTTCTTC.

The rearrangement joins TRBV2 to TRBJ2-1; 7 nucleotides line up with TRBD2. With V trimmed by 1 base and J by 9 bases, 9 bases remained unmatched. CDR3 length: 15 residues. Germline assignment: CDR1 SNHLY and CDR2 FYNNEI. The DNA for the CDR3 is TGTGCCAGCAGTGAAGTTTGGGGGGGGATAGGTGAGCAGTTCTTC. It specifies CASSEVWGGIGEQFF.

This clone was observed a few times. The chain joins TRBV18 to TRBJ2-6; 10 bases align to TRBD1. J lost 0 bases, V lost 3 bases, and 11 bases had no gene match. This CDR3 is 20 amino acids long. Germline V CDR1 and CDR2: KGHSH, LQKENI. CDR3 bases: TGTGCCAGCTCACCTCTCCAGGGACAGGGGTCCCACTCTGGGGCCAACGTCCTGACTTTC. This codes for CASSPLQGQGSHSGANVLTF.

The gene calls are TRBV12-2 and TRBJ2-1; the listed D gene, TRBD2, was not tested against the DNA. TRBV12-2 is a documented pseudogene. This CDR3 is built from 15 residues. This CDR3 reads CASVLAGPTYNEQFF. The DNA for the CDR3 is TGTGCAAGCGTTCTAGCGGGGCCTACCTACAATGAGCAGTTCTTC.

The chain combines TRBV24-1 with TRBJ2-7; D is ambiguous. Trimming took 2 bases from V and 9 from J, leaving 16 bases between them. Germline CDR1 and CDR2: KGHDR and SFDVKD. The CDR3 is 14 residues long. The CDR3 is CATSDSRNSQTQYF. The CDR3 coding sequence is TGTGCCACCAGTGATTCCAGGAACAGCCAAACGCAGTACTTC.

The chain carries TRBV5-6 and TRBJ2-1, with D maybe TRBD1 (6 bases). CDR3 length equals 14 residues. Germline loops: CDR1 SGHDT, CDR2 YYEEEE. Trimming shortened V by 3 bases and J by 5 bases, and 12 bases separated the two germline ends. CDR3 sequence: CASSSRDIDNEQFF. Here the CDR3 DNA reads TGTGCCAGCAGCTCCCGGGACATCGACAATGAGCAGTTCTTC.

The rearrangement links TRBV3-1 (or the pseudogene TRBV3-2) to TRBJ2-1, with D possibly TRBD2 on 5 matching bases. The germline V gene encodes CDR1 LGHDT and CDR2 YNNKEL (reference sequence). Trimming removed 4 bases from V and 6 bases from J, with 13 bases in between. The CDR3 contains 14 residues. The CDR3 protein is CASSPSTRVNEQFF. As DNA, the CDR3 is TGTGCCAGCAGCCCCTCAACTAGAGTCAATGAGCAGTTCTTC.

This clone occurred once. This chain uses TRBV7-2 with TRBJ1-5; D is ambiguous. The CDR3 loop spans 13 amino acids. The V gene lost 4 bases and the J gene lost 4 bases, with 8 bases spanning the gap. The V gene's germline CDR1 is SGHTA and CDR2 FQGNSA. CDR3 DNA sequence: TGTGCCAGCAGCTCCCAGGTGAATCAGCCCCAGCATTTT. Translation: CASSSQVNQPQHF.

The chain has TRBV4-1 and TRBJ2-1; the match to TRBD2 covers 10 bases. After removal of 2 bases from V and 0 bases from J, the junction contained 4 bases not matched to a gene. The CDR3 has 17 amino acids. Germline loops: CDR1 MGHRA, CDR2 YSYEKL. The CDR3 protein is CASSQLWTSGSYNEQFF. The CDR3 DNA reads TGCGCCAGCAGCCAACTATGGACTAGCGGCTCCTACAATGAGCAGTTCTTC.

For the CDR3, the DNA is TGCGCCAGCAGTTTCCCCCCCCAAGAGACCCAGTACTTC. This sequence encodes CASSFPPQETQYF. This chain connects TRBV5-1 to TRBJ2-5; D unclear. V lost 5 bases and J 1 base, leaving 9 bases between the germline ends. The CDR3 is 13 amino acids. Looked up from germline, CDR1 is SGHRS and CDR2 is YFSETQ.